The T cell receptor (beta chain) described here comes from a study of T cells in Graves' hyperthyroidism and ophthalmopathy (dated by TCRdb to the late 2010s). Broadly, across the study: Peripheral blood samples were taken at the time of initial diagnosis, prior to any treatment. In addition, the study compared T-cell repertoires in thyroid tissue and in blood from roughly six Graves' hyperthyroidism patients. The paper describes TCR Vbeta CDR3 sequencing of about 140 peripheral blood samples, made up of roughly 45 ophthalmopathy patients, more than 70 hyperthyroidism patients and 17 progressor patients. To identify distinguishing TCR V-J signatures, a discovery cohort of some 100 patients was used, comprising some 45 with Graves' ophthalmopathy and 57 with stable Graves' hyperthyroidism. After blood sampling, hyperthyroidism patients were treated with methimazole at a starting dose of 30 mg daily, and ophthalmopathy patients were treated with high-dose intravenous methylprednisolone. Prospective prediction of ophthalmopathy was tested in an independent validation cohort consisting of roughly 20 hyperthyroidism patients and 17 patients who later progressed to ophthalmopathy. The roughly 90 discovery patients were divided at random into training and test sets in a 7:3 ratio.

Per the germline V gene, MNHNS is the CDR1 and SASEGT is the CDR2. Its CDR3 holds 15 amino acids, cysteine through phenylalanine. Only the CDR3 portion is preserved as DNA: 45 bases, with reading frame beginning at the first base. At the junction V is shortened by 1 base and J by 6 bases; bases outside the gene matches: 5. Stable Graves' hyperthyroidism was defined as the absence of progression to ophthalmopathy over 18 months of follow-up. Hyperthyroidism patients were newly diagnosed, with disease duration under 2 months, and aged 18 to 65 years. The study excluded patients with uncontrolled infections, other autoimmune diseases, pregnancy or lactation. Diagnoses were established on the basis of clinical symptoms, serum thyroxine and TRAb, thyroid ultrasound, and orbital computed tomography. PBMCs were isolated from 7.5 to 10 ml of fresh peripheral blood by Ficoll-Paque density gradient centrifugation. Trizol reagent was used to extract total RNA, and RNA quality was then checked on an Agilent 2100 Bioanalyzer.

With respect to this clonotype: This receptor's antigen is unknown. Per-base qualities were not stored, and no clone one base away is much larger.

TCR beta CDR3 regions were amplified from RNA transcripts. A first-round RT-PCR of the TCR CDR3 used the HTBI primer set with the Qiagen OneStep RT-PCR kit. Libraries were constructed in a second round of multiplex PCR, after which size selection and purification were carried out. Paired-end sequencing of the libraries was performed with 100 bp reads on an Illumina HiSeq2000. Per the authors' processing: SOAPnuke was used to process the raw data, removing reads that contained adapters or uncalled bases, had a mean Phred below 15, or lacked an exact match to the constant primer or identifier. High-quality paired reads were merged using COPE v1.2.5, and each unique nucleotide sequence was defined as a clonotype. MiTCR v1.1 was used to align the clonotypes against IMGT TRBV, TRBD and TRBJ reference segments. The analysis was restricted to V-J combinations with a frequency above 0.0001, which together covered just over 98% of the repertoires. A TCS score was defined as the ratio of F50 (clonal expansion) to E x V (chaos), with BLOSUM62-based TCRdist applied between CDR3 peptides within each V-J. Welch's t-statistics and random forest reduced just over 500 V-J features to 10 to 15, which were used in a naive Bayes classifier (R e1071). TCRdb handled the public reads itself, with Q25 trimming in fastp and clone calling in MiXCR, and kept productive beta chains. Every entry covers one CDR3 protein and lists the most common genes and DNA from its rows. TCRdb assigned the V and J calls; the authors' analysis was not used. Here the sample has about 560,000 distinct CDR3 sequences; around 17% occur a single time. The ten largest clonotypes hold 15% to 20% of the sample.

Points the paper makes about the study in general: In validation, the model predicted progression to ophthalmopathy a median of about 6.5 months before onset, with around 70% sensitivity and roughly 72% specificity. Most expanded thyroid clonotypes (frequency above 0.001) were also detected in blood, a finding suggesting that blood repertoires may reflect thyroid immune responses. Sample size was not statistically predetermined, and investigators were not blinded to group allocation. A model built on a 13 V-J signature distinguished ophthalmopathy from stable hyperthyroidism, reaching around 87% sensitivity and about 81% specificity in cross-validation and 80%/75% in testing.

The chain is encoded by TRBV6-1 joined to TRBJ1-5; 8 middle bases align to TRBD1. The clonotype originates from a woman aged 18-29 years with Graves' hyperthyroidism. What was sequenced was blood. CDR3 loop: CASSEGQGTSQPQHF. The DNA sequence reads TGTGCCAGCAGTGAAGGACAGGGGACGAGTCAGCCCCAGCATTTT.